This T cell receptor (beta chain) was captured by sequencing in a study of shared clonotypes between healthy human individuals. Concerning this clone itself: Its antigen is still unknown.

Points from the study as a whole: Naive CD4 clonotypes were shared across several donors at about 5%.

Libraries were prepared by immunoSEQ multiplex PCR; TCRdb keeps only in-frame clonotypes and omits some of them. Here the sample spans about 530,000 clones, less than 96% being singletons. This CDR3 region has 14 residues. Trimming removed 1 base from V and 6 bases from J, with 11 bases in between. Germline V gene lookup returns CDR1 SGHDT and CDR2 YYEEEE. This clonotype was obtained from a woman aged 25 to 39 in good health. The chain links TRBV5-6 to TRBJ1-5; D is perhaps TRBD1 (5 bases). What was sequenced was naive CD4+ T cells sorted from blood. Subset meaning: CD45RA+ positively selected. CDR3 loop: CASSLRPGGQPQHF. CDR3 coding DNA: TGTGCCAGCAGCTTGAGGCCTGGGGGTCAGCCCCAGCATTTT.